These T cell receptor beta chains were read from a single sample in a study of early T cells in non-severe SARS-CoV-2 infection. TCRdb independently ran MiXCR on the 5' RACE reads; one entry per CDR3 protein. Of about 22,000 distinct CDR3 sequences in the sample, 4% were seen once. The sample consisted of whole blood. These TCRs come from an adult who was a healthcare worker with PCR-confirmed SARS-CoV-2 infection or an uninfected control (not recorded which). The CDR3 runs from the conserved cysteine through the conserved F or W. A D gene is named only where the DNA matches it firmly. The size of a clone is reported for some rows only, either as once, few or many, or as a class for expanded clones.

d_call	j_call	v_call	clone_size	cdr3_aa	cdr3_nt
TRBD1	TRBJ1-2	TRBV5-6	many	CASSLQGAGQEVYGYTF	TGTGCCAGCAGCTTGCAAGGGGCGGGACAGGAGGTCTATGGCTACACCTTC
NA	TRBJ1-1	TRBV12-3/TRBV12-4	many	CASRLRGGTEAFF	TGTGCCAGCAGATTGCGAGGGGGCACTGAAGCTTTCTTT
NA	TRBJ2-7	TRBV27	many	CASMRGYEQYF	TGTGCCAGCATGAGGGGCTACGAGCAGTACTTC
NA	TRBJ2-2	TRBV10-3	many	CAIALTSGELFF	TGTGCCATCGCACTGACCTCCGGGGAGCTGTTTTTT
TRBD1	TRBJ1-2	TRBV9	many	CASSPTDRNLYGYTF	TGTGCCAGCAGCCCCACGGACAGGAACCTCTATGGCTACACCTTC
NA	TRBJ2-3	TRBV5-1	few	CASSFRSSGADTDTQYF	TGCGCCAGCAGCTTCCGCTCGTCGGGGGCCGACACAGATACGCAGTATTTT
NA	TRBJ1-1	TRBV3-1	NA	CASSHDRGEGRRNTEAFF	TGTGCCAGCAGCCATGATAGAGGGGAGGGGCGGAGGAACACTGAAGCTTTCTTT
NA	TRBJ1-1	TRBV6-2/TRBV6-3	many	CASSYNRRELNLNTEAFF	TGTGCCAGCAGTTACAACCGACGAGAACTTAACCTGAACACTGAAGCTTTCTTT
TRBD1	TRBJ2-5	TRBV4-1	medium-sized	CASSQYRGETQYF	TGCGCCAGCAGCCAGTACAGGGGGGAGACCCAGTACTTC
NA	TRBJ2-1	TRBV15	NA	CATSRGVAGVNEQFF	TGTGCCACCAGCAGAGGAGTGGCAGGAGTAAATGAGCAGTTCTTC
NA	TRBJ1-1	TRBV12-3/TRBV12-4	few	CASSPLGGTEAFF	TGTGCCAGCAGTCCACTGGGGGGCACTGAAGCTTTCTTT
NA	TRBJ1-4	TRBV7-8	many	CASSLAQGISEKLFF	TGTGCCAGCAGCTTAGCGCAGGGGATCAGTGAAAAACTGTTTTTT
TRBD1	TRBJ2-7	TRBV10-3	many	CAISELNQGAYEQYF	TGTGCCATCAGTGAGTTGAACCAGGGGGCCTACGAGCAGTACTTC
NA	TRBJ2-5	TRBV7-6	NA	CASSISETQYF	TGTGCCAGCAGTATTTCTGAGACCCAGTACTTC
NA	TRBJ1-6	TRBV5-4	many	CASSSGAGTNSPLHF	TGTGCCAGCAGCTCGGGGGCAGGGACTAATTCACCCCTCCACTTT
NA	TRBJ2-3	TRBV5-4	few	CASSLTTGTTDTQYF	TGTGCCAGCAGCTTGACTACAGGGACCACAGATACGCAGTATTTT
NA	TRBJ1-2	TRBV20-1	medium-sized	CSARTVYGYTF	TGCAGTGCTCGGACGGTCTATGGCTACACCTTC
TRBD1	TRBJ1-5	TRBV6-2/TRBV6-3	medium-sized	CASRPRTGPHPQHF	TGTGCCAGCAGACCCAGGACAGGGCCTCACCCCCAGCATTTT
TRBD1	TRBJ2-5	TRBV6-2/TRBV6-3	many	CASSYSSGADRVGQETQYF	TGTGCCAGCAGTTACTCGTCAGGAGCCGACAGGGTAGGCCAAGAGACCCAGTACTTC
NA	TRBJ2-1	TRBV6-2/TRBV6-3	NA	CASSYVGGGEQFF	TGTGCCAGCAGTTACGTCGGGGGCGGTGAGCAGTTCTTC
TRBD2	TRBJ2-7	TRBV7-2	few	CASTPMRGGLGEQYF	TGTGCCAGCACCCCGATGCGGGGGGGCCTCGGGGAGCAGTACTTC
NA	TRBJ1-2	TRBV12-3/TRBV12-4	many	CASSLAMQFYGYTF	TGTGCCAGCAGTTTAGCTATGCAGTTCTATGGCTACACCTTC
TRBD1	TRBJ1-1	TRBV6-5	many	CASRGQAPYTEAFF	TGTGCCAGCAGAGGACAGGCCCCATACACTGAAGCTTTCTTT
TRBD1	TRBJ2-7	TRBV3-1	few	CASGPGQGYEQYF	TGTGCCAGCGGACCGGGACAGGGCTACGAGCAGTACTTC
NA	TRBJ2-3	TRBV28	many	CASSLSWTGTDTQYF	TGTGCCAGCAGTTTATCTTGGACGGGGACAGATACGCAGTATTTT
TRBD1	TRBJ2-2	TRBV2	NA	CASKGGQGAFAGELFF	TGTGCCAGCAAAGGAGGGCAGGGGGCGTTTGCCGGGGAGCTGTTTTTT
NA	TRBJ2-7	TRBV7-9	few	CASSEGLYEQYF	TGTGCCAGCAGCGAGGGCCTTTACGAGCAGTACTTC
NA	TRBJ2-3	TRBV5-6	many	CASSLAPAGAPTDTQYF	TGTGCCAGCAGCTTGGCTCCGGCAGGGGCCCCCACAGATACGCAGTATTTT
NA	TRBJ1-4	TRBV7-9	few	CASSPPEGTNEKLFF	TGTGCCAGCAGCCCACCTGAGGGAACAAATGAAAAACTGTTTTTT
NA	TRBJ2-3	TRBV4-3	many	CASSQVGEGSATQYF	TGCGCCAGCAGCCAAGTCGGAGAGGGGTCAGCTACGCAGTATTTT
NA	TRBJ2-7	TRBV5-6	many	CASSEAGALLPYEQYF	TGTGCCAGCAGCGAGGCAGGGGCCCTGCTGCCCTACGAGCAGTACTTC
NA	TRBJ2-5	TRBV20-1	many	CSAREGRGQETQYF	TGCAGTGCTAGAGAGGGTAGAGGTCAAGAGACCCAGTACTTC
TRBD1	TRBJ1-5	TRBV7-9	NA	CASRQGTDANQPQHF	TGTGCCAGCAGGCAGGGGACAGACGCAAATCAGCCCCAGCATTTT
NA	TRBJ2-3	TRBV9	many	CASSVEGSGPTDTQYF	TGTGCCAGCAGCGTAGAGGGGAGTGGCCCGACAGATACGCAGTATTTT
NA	TRBJ1-1	TRBV20-1	many	CSARGRQNTEAFF	TGCAGTGCTAGAGGTCGACAGAACACTGAAGCTTTCTTT
NA	TRBJ1-2	TRBV30	many	CAWSEGRSYGYTF	TGTGCCTGGAGTGAGGGCAGGAGCTATGGCTACACCTTC
NA	TRBJ1-2	TRBV7-8	many	CASSLGSASYGYTF	TGTGCCAGCAGCTTAGGTTCGGCCTCTTATGGCTACACCTTC
NA	TRBJ2-7	TRBV20-1	few	CSAPTGSYEQYF	TGCAGTGCCCCGACAGGTTCCTACGAGCAGTACTTC
NA	TRBJ2-7	TRBV10-3	many	CAITPAQQGEQYF	TGTGCCATCACGCCGGCCCAGCAGGGCGAGCAGTACTTC
TRBD2	TRBJ2-3	TRBV20-1	many	CSASLQRGVPTDTQYF	TGCAGTGCTAGCCTCCAGCGGGGGGTACCAACAGATACGCAGTATTTT
NA	TRBJ1-4	TRBV4-1	NA	CASSQDWQGPTNEKLFF	TGCGCCAGCAGCCAAGACTGGCAGGGCCCGACTAATGAAAAACTGTTTTTT
NA	TRBJ1-6	TRBV11-3	medium-sized	CASSSQPSAPLHF	TGTGCCAGCAGCTCGCAACCCTCGGCCCCCCTCCACTTT
TRBD2	TRBJ2-7	TRBV7-2	many	CASSQALAGLSLGYF	TGTGCCAGCAGCCAAGCCTTAGCGGGACTCTCCCTGGGGTACTTC
NA	TRBJ2-1	TRBV19	many	CASSIGSSLVQFF	TGTGCCAGTAGTATAGGTTCCTCTCTGGTGCAGTTCTTC
TRBD2	TRBJ2-1	TRBV24-1	many	CATSDPGLAVGVEEQFF	TGTGCCACCAGTGATCCGGGACTAGCGGTCGGAGTGGAGGAGCAGTTCTTC
TRBD1	TRBJ2-5	TRBV11-2	many	CASSLDRSGGQETQYF	TGTGCCAGCAGCTTAGATCGGTCAGGGGGCCAAGAGACCCAGTACTTC
NA	TRBJ2-6	TRBV21-1	many	CASSKVRGSGANVLTF	TGTGCCAGCAGCAAAGTGAGGGGCTCTGGGGCCAACGTCCTGACTTTC
NA	TRBJ2-3	TRBV5-1	many	CASSPRDTLDADTQYF	TGCGCCAGCAGCCCCCGGGACACCCTAGACGCAGATACGCAGTATTTT
NA	TRBJ2-7	TRBV6-5	many	CASRIRNEQYF	TGTGCCAGCAGAATCCGGAACGAGCAGTACTTC
NA	TRBJ2-1	TRBV25-1	many	CASGRVIMGGDEQFF	TGTGCCAGCGGTAGAGTGATAATGGGGGGCGATGAGCAGTTCTTC
NA	TRBJ2-3	TRBV3-1	NA	CASSQDGPGSGSTQYF	TGTGCCAGCAGCCAAGATGGGCCAGGGTCGGGTTCTACGCAGTATTTT
NA	TRBJ1-2	TRBV6-1	many	CASGATGLYGYTF	TGTGCCAGCGGGGCGACAGGCCTATATGGCTACACCTTC
NA	TRBJ2-2	TRBV27	many	CASSWSRTVVAGELFF	TGTGCCAGCAGTTGGTCCCGGACAGTAGTGGCCGGGGAGCTGTTTTTT